The 9 T cell receptor beta chains below all came from one sample that was sequenced in a study of shared clonotypes between healthy human individuals. Method: immunoSEQ multiplex PCR; TCRdb's copy keeps in-frame clones and lacks some. The table has around 500,000 clones, 60% to 80% seen once; the top ten hold approximately 12%. The sequencing sample was made of PBMCs. The source of these receptors is a woman between 40 and 55 years old in good health. Some clones in this sample may be carry-over from other donors' samples.

The CDR3 region is CASIRGMETQYF. The CDR3 DNA sequence: TGTGCCAGCATCAGAGGGATGGAGACCCAGTACTTC. V usage is TRBV6-1 and J usage is TRBJ2-5, with TRBD2 as a possible D gene (5 bases). The V gene lost 7 bases and the J gene lost 5 bases, with 11 bases spanning the gap. The CDR3 is 12 amino acids. Germline V gene data show CDR1 as MNHNS and CDR2 as SASEGT.

The rearrangement links TRBV7-9 to TRBJ2-1, with TRBD2 matching over 9 bases. The trim removed 4 bases at V and 8 bases at J, leaving 9 bases unmatched. CDR1 is SEHNR and CDR2 is FQNEAQ in the germline V gene (reference sequence). This CDR3 comprises 15 residues. CDR3 sequence: CASSWAGGSGDEQFF. The CDR3 DNA sequence: TGTGCCAGCAGCTGGGCGGGAGGGTCTGGGGATGAGCAGTTCTTC. Together with reference TRBV7-9 and TRBJ2-1, the CDR3 gives the full variable domain: DTGVSQNPRHKITKRGQNVTFRCDPISEHNRLYWYRQTLGQGPEFLTYFQNEAQLEKSRLLSDRFSAERPKGSFSTLEIQRTEQGDSAMYLCASSWAGGSGDEQFFGPGTRLTVL.

The chain employs TRBV7-3 and TRBJ2-2, with D possibly TRBD2 on 6 matching bases. Trimming shortened V by 5 bases and J by 2 bases, and 18 bases separated the two germline ends. Germline assignment: CDR1 SGHTA and CDR2 FQGTGA. The CDR3 loop spans 17 amino acids. CDR3 loop: CASSPTSGVVNTGELFF. The CDR3 DNA reads TGTGCCAGCAGCCCAACTTCGGGGGTTGTAAACACCGGGGAGCTGTTTTTT.

The chain uses TRBV5-5 and TRBJ2-6; 7 bases map to TRBD1. The CDR3 is 17 residues long. Germline CDR1 and CDR2: SGHKS and YYEKEE (reference sequence). V lost 4 bases to trimming and J lost 0 bases; unmatched junction nucleotides: 7. The CDR3 nucleotides read TGTGCCAGCAGCCATCGGACAGGACGCTCTGGGGCCAACGTCCTGACTTTC. Protein product: CASSHRTGRSGANVLTF.

The chain uses TRBV4-2 and TRBJ2-2, with 11 bases matching TRBD2. The CDR3 loop spans 18 amino acids. Germline V gene data show CDR1 as LGHNA and CDR2 as YNFKEQ. V lost 4 bases and J lost 2; bases outside the gene matches: 9. This CDR3 is CASSLHPLAGGNTGELFF. For the CDR3, the DNA is TGTGCCAGCAGCCTCCACCCCCTAGCGGGAGGAAACACCGGGGAGCTGTTTTTT.

In regard to this clone: A read error may produce the germline difference seen at one junction end. This chain uses TRBV7-7 with TRBJ2-5, with 8 bases lining up with TRBD2. This CDR3 has 15 amino acids. In germline, CDR1 is SSHAT, CDR2 FNYEAQ (reference sequence). The CDR3 region has the DNA TGTGCTAGCAGCCCCGGGGGGGCTTCGAGAGAGACCCAGTACTTC. Translated: CASSPGGASRETQYF.

This clone appeared a few times. The chain employs TRBV21-1 and TRBJ2-2; TRBD2 is taken as the D call from the table, unchecked against the DNA. TRBV21-1 is tagged as a pseudogene. The CDR3 contains 17 residues. The CDR3 sequence is CASSGASGSPWGGELFF. DNA for the CDR3: TGTGCCAGCAGCGGGGCTAGCGGGAGCCCCTGGGGCGGGGAGCTGTTTTTT.

The chain uses TRBV11-3 and TRBJ2-7; 7 nucleotides agree with TRBD1. The CDR3 covers 15 residues. Germline lookup yields CDR1 SGHNT and CDR2 YENEEA. Germline trimming cut 5 bases from V and 3 bases from J; bases unmatched to any gene: 10. The CDR3, as DNA: TGTGCCAGCAGCGACTACAGGGGTAAGGGCTACGAGCAGTACTTC. It yields the protein CASSDYRGKGYEQYF.

The rearrangement joins TRBV5-1 to TRBJ2-5; D call uncertain. The ends were cut back, 4 bases at V and 5 bases at J, with 15 bases in the middle. In germline, CDR1 is SGHRS, CDR2 YFSETQ. The CDR3 covers 14 residues. The CDR3 nucleotides read TGCGCCAGCAGCCTCGGTGGAATTGGGGAGACCCAGTACTTC. This sequence encodes CASSLGGIGETQYF.